A selection of T cell receptor beta chains follows, all from one sample in a study of CD8 T cells in Susac syndrome. One entry per CDR3 protein results from TCRdb running MiXCR on the immunoSEQ multiplex PCR reads. In the table there are 84,000 or so distinct CDR3 sequences, roughly 94% of which are singletons. The sample consisted of CD8+ T cells from PBMCs. The source of these receptors is a human donor with Susac syndrome. Both conserved end residues are part of each CDR3. A D gene is named only where the DNA matches it firmly. Clone size is shown for a subset of rows, as once, few, many or a class of expanded clone.

j_gene	abundance	v_gene	d_gene	CDR3aa	CDR3nt
TRBJ1-2	once	TRBV5-6	NA	CASALGEGGYGYTF	TGTGCCAGCGCCCTTGGGGAGGGGGGCTATGGCTACACCTTC
TRBJ2-7	NA	TRBV14	TRBD2	CASSSRLAGVRYEQYF	TGTGCCAGCAGCTCCCGACTAGCGGGGGTGCGCTACGAGCAGTACTTC
TRBJ2-5	NA	TRBV28	NA	CASGDKQETQYF	TGTGCCAGCGGGGACAAACAAGAGACCCAGTACTTC
TRBJ2-7	NA	TRBV9	TRBD1	CASSSGGAGTYEQYF	TGTGCCAGCAGCTCAGGGGGCGCAGGCACCTACGAGCAGTACTTC
TRBJ2-7	few	TRBV18	NA	CASSPTGTYEQYF	TGTGCCAGCTCACCAACAGGAACCTACGAGCAGTACTTC
TRBJ1-2	NA	TRBV11-2	NA	CASSLAWGTFGYTF	TGTGCCAGCAGCTTAGCCTGGGGGACGTTTGGCTACACCTTC
TRBJ2-7	NA	TRBV5-6	NA	CASSLDSLYRYEQYF	TGTGCCAGCAGCTTAGACTCGCTCTACCGCTACGAGCAGTACTTC
TRBJ2-7	NA	TRBV5-1	TRBD2	CASSGTSGGPWYEQYF	TGCGCCAGCAGCGGGACTAGCGGGGGGCCGTGGTACGAGCAGTACTTC
TRBJ2-7	once	TRBV13	TRBD2	CASSLGTSGSHEQYF	TGTGCCAGCAGCTTAGGGACTAGCGGGAGCCACGAGCAGTACTTC
TRBJ2-1	NA	TRBV19	NA	CASSTGERALYNEQFF	TGTGCCAGTTCAACGGGGGAGCGGGCCCTCTACAATGAGCAGTTCTTC
TRBJ2-3	NA	TRBV9	TRBD1	CASSGDRAPTDTQYF	TGTGCCAGCAGCGGGGACAGGGCTCCCACAGATACGCAGTATTTT
TRBJ2-7	NA	TRBV9	TRBD2	CASSPETSGIHEQYF	TGTGCCAGCAGCCCCGAGACTAGCGGGATCCACGAGCAGTACTTC
TRBJ2-1	once	TRBV7-2	NA	CASSLVFSERFF	TGTGCCAGCAGCTTAGTTTTCTCTGAGCGGTTCTTC
TRBJ2-7	NA	TRBV12-3/TRBV12-4	NA	CASSLAAHEQYF	TGTGCCAGCAGTTTAGCGGCCCACGAGCAGTACTTC
TRBJ1-1	once	TRBV7-9	TRBD1	CATLGGTGTTEAFF	TGTGCCACCCTAGGGGGGACAGGGACCACTGAAGCTTTCTTT